These T cell receptor beta chains were read from a single sample in a study of cytotoxic CD8 clonotypes in ibrutinib-treated CLL. The repertoire was sequenced with immunoSEQ multiplex PCR; TCRdb's copy has only in-frame clones and lacks some. The profile shows 150,000 to 250,000 clones, approximately 68% of them singletons. The sample here was PBMCs, taken after 24 months of ibrutinib treatment. The receptors were gathered from a human donor with chronic lymphocytic leukemia. Both conserved end residues are part of each CDR3. A D gene is named only where the DNA matches it firmly. Clone sizes are given selectively: once, few, many, or a class where the clone is expanded.

v_call	j_call	clone_size	d_call	cdr3_nt	cdr3_aa
TRBV30	TRBJ1-4	NA	TRBD1	TGTGCCTGGAGTCGGGACAGTGGGGAAAAACTGTTTTTT	CAWSRDSGEKLFF
TRBV7-3	TRBJ2-2	few	NA	TGTGCCAGCAGCTCCGGGTTGATCACCGGGGAGCTGTTTTTT	CASSSGLITGELFF
TRBV5-4	TRBJ2-7	NA	NA	TGTGCCAGCAGCTTGGCCGGAAGGGGCACCTACGAGCAGTACTTC	CASSLAGRGTYEQYF
TRBV5-1	TRBJ2-7	NA	TRBD2	TGCGCCAGCAGCTTGGCCTTAGCGGGAAAGTACGAGCAGTACTTC	CASSLALAGKYEQYF
TRBV2	TRBJ2-7	NA	NA	TGTGCCAGCAGAAGTGGACAGCCTACTTTGTTGTACTTC	CASRSGQPTLLYF
TRBV2	TRBJ1-4	NA	TRBD1	TGTGCCAGCAGCAGGTCAGGGGGCGCGACTAATGAAAAACTGTTTTTT	CASSRSGGATNEKLFF
TRBV27	TRBJ2-7	NA	NA	TGTGCCAGCAGTTGGGGCAGGGGCTACGAGCAGTACTTC	CASSWGRGYEQYF
TRBV7-9	TRBJ2-1	NA	NA	TGTGCCAGCAGCGACCCGGTGTTCTCCTACAATGAGCAGTTCTTC	CASSDPVFSYNEQFF
TRBV7-2	TRBJ1-2	NA	TRBD1	TGTGCCAGCAGCTATTGGACAGGGGGCAACTATGGCTACACCTTC	CASSYWTGGNYGYTF
TRBV30	TRBJ2-5	NA	TRBD2	TGTGCCTGGAGTCGCTGGGGCGGGGGGGAGACCCAGTACTTC	CAWSRWGGGETQYF
TRBV4-1	TRBJ2-2	NA	NA	TGCGCCAGCAGCCAAGTTTTGATGGGCGGCACCGGGGAGCTGTTTTTT	CASSQVLMGGTGELFF
TRBV7-2	TRBJ1-6	NA	TRBD1	TGTGCCAGCAGCTGGACAGGGAATAATTCACCCCTCCACTTT	CASSWTGNNSPLHF
TRBV28	TRBJ1-2	NA	NA	TGTGCCAGCATCCCCCCGGGGCAGAACTATGGCTACACCTTC	CASIPPGQNYGYTF
TRBV11-3	TRBJ1-5	NA	NA	TGTGCCAGCAGCTTAGTGTGGTGGCCGGGTATAAAGCCCCAGCATTTT	CASSLVWWPGIKPQHF
TRBV4-3	TRBJ2-5	NA	NA	TGCGCCAGCAGCCAAGATTACAAAGGTACTGAGACCCAGTACTTC	CASSQDYKGTETQYF
TRBV2	TRBJ2-3	few	NA	TGTGCCAGCAGTCTAGGCTGGGGAGGCACAGATACGCAGTATTTT	CASSLGWGGTDTQYF
TRBV5-1	TRBJ1-2	NA	NA	TGCGCCAGCAGCTTGGTAGGGTTTGGCTACACCTTC	CASSLVGFGYTF
TRBV4-2	TRBJ2-1	NA	NA	TGTGCCAGCAGCCAGGCCTTAAACTCCTACAATGAGCAGTTCTTC	CASSQALNSYNEQFF
TRBV21-1	TRBJ2-5	NA	NA	TGTGCCAGCAGCGCTCAAACCGGGACTAGGGAAGAGACCCAGTACTTC	CASSAQTGTREETQYF
TRBV7-6	TRBJ1-2	NA	TRBD1	TGTGCCAGCAGCATTGGGACAGGGTTGTATGGCTACACCTTC	CASSIGTGLYGYTF
TRBV7-8	TRBJ2-1	NA	TRBD1	TGTGCCAGCAGCTTAGTGGACAGGGGAGTAGGGGAATACAATGAGCAGTTCTTC	CASSLVDRGVGEYNEQFF
TRBV28	TRBJ1-2	many	NA	TGTGCCAGCAGTTTAGCCAGGGTCGGCTATGGCTACACCTTC	CASSLARVGYGYTF
TRBV28	TRBJ2-3	NA	NA	TGTGCCAGCAGTTTAGCGGATACGCAGTATTTT	CASSLADTQYF
TRBV7-2	TRBJ1-6	NA	TRBD1	TGTGCCAGCAGCTTAGTCTACAGGGGAGGCAATTCACCCCTCCACTTT	CASSLVYRGGNSPLHF
TRBV7-3	TRBJ2-1	NA	NA	TGTGCCAGCAGCTTAAGGTCTAGCCGGATCTCCTACAATGAGCAGTTCTTC	CASSLRSSRISYNEQFF
TRBV18	TRBJ2-1	NA	NA	TGTGCCAGCTCACCACCGGTGGGGTTCCATGAGCAGTTCTTC	CASSPPVGFHEQFF
TRBV19	TRBJ1-3	NA	TRBD1	TGTGCCAGTAATTCCAGGACAGGGAGAAACACCATATATTTT	CASNSRTGRNTIYF
TRBV11-3	TRBJ1-1	NA	NA	TGTGCCAGCAGCTCGGGGAGGATGAACACTGAAGCTTTCTTT	CASSSGRMNTEAFF
TRBV7-6	TRBJ1-5	NA	NA	TGTGCCAGCAGCTTAGATGGGCCGGGGATCAATCAGCCCCAGCATTTT	CASSLDGPGINQPQHF
TRBV7-9	TRBJ1-4	NA	NA	TGTGCCAGCACCCTGACTGGGGAGGGGGAAAAACTGTTTTTT	CASTLTGEGEKLFF
TRBV7-2	TRBJ2-1	NA	NA	TGTGCCAGCAGCTTACCCGCCCTGCATGAGCAGTTCTTC	CASSLPALHEQFF
TRBV2	TRBJ1-2	NA	NA	TGTGCCAGCAGTGTCGCTGGGGACTATGGCTACACCTTC	CASSVAGDYGYTF
TRBV7-6	TRBJ2-2	NA	TRBD2	TGTGCCAGCAGCTATGGGACTAGCGCCACCGGGGAGCTGTTTTTT	CASSYGTSATGELFF
TRBV5-1	TRBJ2-2	once	NA	TGCGCCAGCAGCTTGCGGCAGGGGCCAAACACCGGGGAGCTGTTTTTT	CASSLRQGPNTGELFF
TRBV5-8	TRBJ2-5	NA	NA	TGTGCCAGCAGCTTCGGGTTGCAGGAGACCCAGTACTTC	CASSFGLQETQYF
TRBV19	TRBJ2-7	NA	NA	TGTGCCAGTAGTATAGGGGGAGGCCTCTCATCATCCTCCTACGAGCAGTACTTC	CASSIGGGLSSSSYEQYF
TRBV6-1	TRBJ1-3	NA	NA	TGTGCCAGCAGTGAAATTATGGTAGACACCATATATTTT	CASSEIMVDTIYF
TRBV27	TRBJ1-1	NA	NA	TGTGCCAGCAGTCAATATGCGAAGGGGGACACTGAAGCTTTCTTT	CASSQYAKGDTEAFF
TRBV7-2	TRBJ2-7	NA	NA	TGTGCCAGCAGCGCAGACAGCCCGCGGGTCTACGAGCAGTACTTC	CASSADSPRVYEQYF
TRBV27	TRBJ1-2	NA	NA	TGTGCCAGCAGTTCCGGCAATGGCTACACCTTC	CASSSGNGYTF
TRBV14	TRBJ2-5	NA	NA	TGTGCCAGCAGCCAAGAAGTCGGGGGGCGGAATCAAGAGACCCAGTACTTC	CASSQEVGGRNQETQYF
TRBV7-2	TRBJ2-1	NA	NA	TGTGCCAGCAGCTCCTTCAATGAGCAGTTCTTC	CASSSFNEQFF
TRBV5-1	TRBJ2-5	NA	NA	TGCGCCAGCAGCTTGGGGGAGGATCGGGAGACCCAGTACTTC	CASSLGEDRETQYF
TRBV19	TRBJ1-5	NA	NA	TGTGCCAGTACTAGGACAGCGACTAGCCGGAATCAGCCCCAGCATTTT	CASTRTATSRNQPQHF
TRBV5-6	TRBJ2-7	once	TRBD2	TGTGCCAGCAGCTTGGAGTTTTCGTGGGAGGGCCTTTACGAGCAGTACTTC	CASSLEFSWEGLYEQYF
TRBV11-2	TRBJ2-1	NA	NA	TGTGCCAGCAGCTTAGTCCGTCTCAGTGGGAATGAGCAGTTCTTC	CASSLVRLSGNEQFF
TRBV9	TRBJ2-3	NA	TRBD2	TGTGCCAGCAGCGTAAGCGGGAGGTCCATAGATACGCAGTATTTT	CASSVSGRSIDTQYF
TRBV13	TRBJ2-7	NA	NA	TGTGCCAGCAGCGTGAGCAACGGCCCTTCCGAGCAGTACTTC	CASSVSNGPSEQYF
TRBV4-3	TRBJ2-1	once	TRBD1	TGCGCCAGCAGCCAAGATCTAAGGACAGGGGGGAATGAGCAGTTCTTC	CASSQDLRTGGNEQFF
TRBV6-6	TRBJ2-1	NA	TRBD2	TGTGCCAGCAGACACCCTAGCGGGGGGGTCAATGAGCAGTTCTTC	CASRHPSGGVNEQFF
TRBV7-8	TRBJ2-7	NA	TRBD1	TGTGCCAGCAGCCGAGACAGGGGGCGGTACGAGCAGTACTTC	CASSRDRGRYEQYF
TRBV2	TRBJ1-2	few	NA	TGTGCCAGCAGTACGGCTAACTATGGCTACACCTTC	CASSTANYGYTF
TRBV10-3	TRBJ2-3	NA	NA	TGTGCCATCAGTGAGTCGTTTGGCGGGAGCACAGATACGCAGTATTTT	CAISESFGGSTDTQYF
TRBV6-6	TRBJ2-5	NA	TRBD1	TGTGCCAGCAGTAAAGGACAGGGAGGCATGCAAGAGACCCAGTACTTC	CASSKGQGGMQETQYF
TRBV14	TRBJ2-7	NA	NA	TGTGCCAGCAGCCAAGCTAGCCCGGCGGATTTCTACGAGCAGTACTTC	CASSQASPADFYEQYF